This T cell receptor beta chain was sequenced for a study of blood T cell repertoires in COVID-19. Overall study: COVID-19 samples, acute and convalescent, were from the United States, Italy and Spain. Sources were T cells, B-cell-depleted T cells, or PBMCs; the material itself was cDNA or gDNA.

This CDR3 comprises 14 residues. CDR1 is MNHEY, CDR2 SVGAGI, per germline. Trimming stripped 8 bases from V and 1 base from J, with 14 bases between. Authors' analysis steps: Estimation of nucleated cell counts relied on the amplification of reference gene primers. Assay: immunoSEQ multiplex PCR; the TCRdb copy retains only in-frame clones and omits some. From that table come the V and J calls and clone size; the DNA was used to work out D and trimming. Of about 210,000 clones in the sample, 75% to 90% are singletons; the top ten hold about 5%. The chain employs TRBV6-5 and TRBJ1-1; D gene ambiguous. The TCR sequence derives from a woman in her forties with acute or convalescent COVID-19. The source material was peripheral blood. The CDR3 region is CASGWREGNTEAFF. CDR3 coding DNA: TGTGCCAGCGGCTGGCGGGAGGGGAACACTGAAGCTTTCTTT.